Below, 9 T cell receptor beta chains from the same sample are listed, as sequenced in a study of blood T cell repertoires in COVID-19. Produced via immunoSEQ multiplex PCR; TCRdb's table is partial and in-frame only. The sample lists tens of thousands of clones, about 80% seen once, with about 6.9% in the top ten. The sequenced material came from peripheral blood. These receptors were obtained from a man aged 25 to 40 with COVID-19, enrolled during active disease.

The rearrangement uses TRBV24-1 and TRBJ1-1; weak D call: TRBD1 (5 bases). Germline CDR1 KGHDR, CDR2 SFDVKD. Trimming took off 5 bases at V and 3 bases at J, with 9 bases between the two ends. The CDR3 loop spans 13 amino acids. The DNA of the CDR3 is TGTGCCACCAGTGGACAGCTGGACACTGAAGCTTTCTTT. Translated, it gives CATSGQLDTEAFF.

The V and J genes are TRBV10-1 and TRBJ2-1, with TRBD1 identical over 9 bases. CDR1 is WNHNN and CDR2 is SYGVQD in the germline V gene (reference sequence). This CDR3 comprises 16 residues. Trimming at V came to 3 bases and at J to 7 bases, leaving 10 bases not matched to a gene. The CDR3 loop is CASSDPGTGRGNEQFF. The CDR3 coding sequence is TGCGCCAGCAGTGACCCCGGGACAGGGAGAGGGAATGAGCAGTTCTTC.

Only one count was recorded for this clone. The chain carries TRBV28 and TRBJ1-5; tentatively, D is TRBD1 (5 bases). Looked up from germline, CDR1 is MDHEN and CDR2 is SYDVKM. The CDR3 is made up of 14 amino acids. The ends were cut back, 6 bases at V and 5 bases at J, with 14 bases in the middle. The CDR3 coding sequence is TGTGCCAGCAGCTCCCCAGGGAGGGATCAGCCCCAGCATTTT. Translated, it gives CASSSPGRDQPQHF.

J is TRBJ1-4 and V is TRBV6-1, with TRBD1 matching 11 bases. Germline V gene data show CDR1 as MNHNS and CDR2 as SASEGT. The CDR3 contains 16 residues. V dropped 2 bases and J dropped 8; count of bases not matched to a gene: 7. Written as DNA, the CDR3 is TGTGCCAGCAGTGAATCTAGTGGGACAGGGGGAGAAAAACTGTTTTTT. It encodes CASSESSGTGGEKLFF.

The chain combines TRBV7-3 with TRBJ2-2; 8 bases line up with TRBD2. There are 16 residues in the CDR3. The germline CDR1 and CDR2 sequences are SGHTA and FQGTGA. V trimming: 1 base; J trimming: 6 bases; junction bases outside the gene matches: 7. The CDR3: CASSLIGTRVSGELFF. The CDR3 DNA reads TGTGCCAGCAGCTTAATTGGGACTAGGGTATCCGGGGAGCTGTTTTTT.

CDR3 sequence reads: CASSLAVGGSGGSTDTQYF. For the CDR3, the DNA is TGTGCCAGCAGCTTAGCGGTTGGAGGTAGCGGGGGGAGCACAGATACGCAGTATTTT. This chain uses TRBV7-9 with TRBJ2-3; 10 nucleotides match TRBD2. J lost 0 bases, V lost 0 bases, and 9 bases had no gene match. There are 19 residues in the CDR3. The V gene's germline CDR1 is SEHNR and CDR2 FQNEAQ (reference sequence).

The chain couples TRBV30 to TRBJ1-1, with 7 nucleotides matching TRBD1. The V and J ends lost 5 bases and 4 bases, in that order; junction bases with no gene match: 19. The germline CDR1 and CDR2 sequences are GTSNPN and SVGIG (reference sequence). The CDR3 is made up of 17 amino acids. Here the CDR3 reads CAWLKGDRFRRATEAFF. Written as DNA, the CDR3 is TGTGCCTGGCTTAAAGGGGACAGATTCCGAAGGGCCACTGAAGCTTTCTTT.

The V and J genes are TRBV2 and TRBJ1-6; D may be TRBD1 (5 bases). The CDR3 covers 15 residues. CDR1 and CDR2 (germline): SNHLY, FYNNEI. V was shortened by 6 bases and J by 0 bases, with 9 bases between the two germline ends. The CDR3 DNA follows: TGTGCCAGCAGAAGACAGAGCTCCTATAATTCACCCCTCCACTTT. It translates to CASRRQSSYNSPLHF.

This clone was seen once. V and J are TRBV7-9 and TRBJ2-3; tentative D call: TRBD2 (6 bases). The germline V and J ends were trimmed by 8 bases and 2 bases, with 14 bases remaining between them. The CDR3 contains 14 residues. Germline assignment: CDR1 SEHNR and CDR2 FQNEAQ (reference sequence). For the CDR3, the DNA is TGTGCCAGCGGATCATCTAGCGCCACAGATACGCAGTATTTT. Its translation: CASGSSSATDTQYF.